Listed below are T cell receptor beta chains from one sample, sequenced in a study of Graves' ophthalmopathy and Graves' hyperthyroidism. MiXCR, run by TCRdb on the multiplex PCR reads, gives a single entry per CDR3 protein. The table has 400,000 to 450,000 distinct CDR3 sequences, 21% seen once; the top ten hold roughly 3%. The sequenced sample was peripheral blood. These receptors came from a woman between 18 and 29 years old with stable Graves' hyperthyroidism. CDR3s leave out the opening cysteine and the closing phenylalanine or tryptophan.

v_call	j_call	cdr3_aa
TRBV19	TRBJ2-2	ASSRWQGNTGELF
TRBV29-1	TRBJ2-7	SARTRSTYEQY
TRBV11-2	TRBJ2-7	TSRLQNYEQY
TRBV6-2/TRBV6-3	TRBJ2-7	ASSYKAYEQY
TRBV4-3	TRBJ1-2	ASSQDWGVNYGYT
TRBV9	TRBJ1-6	ASSVAVDSPLH
TRBV7-2	TRBJ2-7	ASSFGLGSYEQY
TRBV5-4	TRBJ1-1	ASSLGQGGSMNTEAF
TRBV7-3	TRBJ1-1	ASSLRAVNTEAF
TRBV12-3/TRBV12-4	TRBJ1-1	ASSRTGRGNTEAF
TRBV28	TRBJ2-7	ASSSRGLSSYEQY
TRBV20-1	TRBJ1-1	SASGDYTEAF
TRBV6-1	TRBJ2-5	ASSEGVGQETQY
TRBV11-2	TRBJ1-6	ASSPRATGLASPLH
TRBV7-6	TRBJ2-7	ASSLRPTSDYEQY
TRBV7-3	TRBJ2-7	ASSPNGTPVEEQY
TRBV7-8	TRBJ2-7	ASSYDRSRTYEQY
TRBV6-2/TRBV6-3	TRBJ1-2	ASSNPGGYT
TRBV10-1	TRBJ1-1	ASSHRGSAEAF
TRBV11-2	TRBJ2-4	ASSLEPGTGNIQY
TRBV27	TRBJ1-2	ASSGQGSRGYT
TRBV11-2	TRBJ1-2	ASSKPGVDYGYT
TRBV15	TRBJ2-7	ATRKVGSHEQY
TRBV12-3/TRBV12-4	TRBJ2-3	ASRETSGVMGTDTQY
TRBV30	TRBJ2-7	ALGLAGVVGQY
TRBV11-2	TRBJ1-5	ASSLGTSYSNQPQH
TRBV20-1	TRBJ1-2	SAIRDTKLGSGYT
TRBV20-1	TRBJ2-7	SLVPDYDQY
TRBV12-3/TRBV12-4	TRBJ2-7	ASSLQGGPDEQY
TRBV28	TRBJ2-7	ASSFTGPDYEQY
TRBV20-1	TRBJ2-2	SARDRPDLDTGELF
TRBV6-1	TRBJ1-6	ASSPVFDNSPLH
TRBV6-4	TRBJ2-5	ASSDPGLAGGGQETQY
TRBV13	TRBJ2-2	ASSLGFGGTGELF
TRBV12-5	TRBJ1-1	ASGFWGVSITEAF
TRBV11-2	TRBJ2-7	ASSVGLSYEQY
TRBV6-1	TRBJ2-7	ASSAAGSQYEQY
TRBV6-5	TRBJ2-7	ASSYLGGRGLGEQY
TRBV6-1	TRBJ1-3	ASRSGGAGNTIY
TRBV30	TRBJ2-5	AWKSGNQETKY
TRBV28	TRBJ2-5	ASRTSGKETQY
TRBV6-6	TRBJ2-7	ASRPSGADEQY
TRBV7-3	TRBJ2-5	ASSLVPQETQY
TRBV10-3	TRBJ2-5	AIKERAGQETQY
TRBV15	TRBJ2-2	ATSRGGPANTGELF
TRBV2	TRBJ2-5	ASRRRTGGETQY
TRBV6-1	TRBJ1-6	ASSSPVSPLH
TRBV20-1	TRBJ1-1	SAPPGRGANTEAF
TRBV10-3	TRBJ1-2	AISMDSVYGYT
TRBV4-3	TRBJ2-5	ASSRRDSPQETQY
TRBV12-3/TRBV12-4	TRBJ1-2	ASSLGQGPSS
TRBV11-2	TRBJ2-5	ASSQEAMGETQY
TRBV5-1	TRBJ2-1	ASSLGRLSTSGSSYNEQF
TRBV5-6	TRBJ2-7	ASSEATRLAGSYEQY
TRBV7-8	TRBJ1-2	ASSLDLTGEGGYT
TRBV20-1	TRBJ2-2	SASRSGRWAGELF
TRBV18	TRBJ2-5	ASSPGNPQETQY